This T cell receptor (beta chain) is drawn from a study of T cell responses to AZD1222 COVID-19 vaccine. Here immunoSEQ multiplex PCR was the method, and the copy in TCRdb shows in-frame clones only, minus some. The sample records approximately 150,000 clones, around 94% being singletons. This clone was detected only once. Trimming shortened V by 6 bases and J by 7 bases, and 12 bases separated the two germline ends. The CDR3 consists of 12 residues. Germline V gene lookup returns CDR1 MNHEY and CDR2 SVGAGI. The V and J genes are TRBV6-5 and TRBJ1-1, with D possibly being TRBD1 (6 bases). Sequencing was performed on peripheral blood, taken on day 0 of AZD1222 vaccination. The sequence came from an adult in good health. In nucleotides, the CDR3 is TGTGCCAGCAGAAAAGGGACAATTGAAGCTTTCTTT. This sequence encodes CASRKGTIEAFF.